The 21 T cell receptor beta chains below come from one sample, sequenced in a study of blood T cell repertoires in COVID-19. Sequencing used immunoSEQ multiplex PCR; TCRdb keeps in-frame clones, though not all of them. The sample contains 250,000 to 350,000 clones, about nine tenths of which appear only once. Specimen: PBMCs or T cells enriched from blood (not recorded which). The receptors were gathered from a woman between 18 and 29 years old who had recovered from COVID-19.

This chain connects TRBV5-6 to TRBJ2-2; 7 bases align to TRBD1. With 5 bases clipped from V and 5 bases from J, the junction kept 6 bases outside the gene matches. CDR1 is SGHDT and CDR2 is YYEEEE in the germline V gene. The CDR3 has 14 amino acids. In DNA form, the CDR3 reads TGTGCCAGCAGGTGGCAGGGGGTGACCGGGGAGCTGTTTTTT. Translation gives CASRWQGVTGELFF.

This clone has just one count. CDR3 nucleotide sequence: TGCGCCAGCAGCCAGAGACTAACGGGGTCCCATGCCATATATTTT. It specifies CASSQRLTGSHAIYF. This chain joins TRBV4-1 and TRBJ1-3, with D unresolved. The germline CDR1 and CDR2 sequences are MGHRA and YSYEKL. The CDR3 has 15 residues. V dropped 3 bases and J dropped 11 bases, with 20 bases sitting between them.

This clone has only one observation. This chain connects TRBV7-9 to TRBJ1-2; 12 bases map to TRBD1. CDR1 SEHNR and CDR2 FQNEAQ come from the germline V gene (reference sequence). CDR3 length: 17 amino acids. The J segment lost 4 bases and the V segment lost 3 bases, leaving 9 bases of the junction unmatched. CDR3 nucleotide sequence: TGTGCCAGCAGCTTCCCGGGACAGGGGGCGTCTTTCTATGGCTACACCTTC. Protein: CASSFPGQGASFYGYTF.

The chain links TRBV28 to TRBJ2-3, with TRBD2 matching 14 bases. The CDR3 runs to 15 residues. Losses at the gene ends were 1 base for V and 10 bases for J; bases not matched to a gene: 4. Germline V gene sequence: CDR1 MDHEN, CDR2 SYDVKM. CDR3 protein: CASSLSQTSGRAQYF. The CDR3 DNA is TGTGCCAGCAGTTTATCCCAGACTAGCGGGAGGGCGCAGTATTTT. Full variable domain (rest looked up from reference TRBV28 and TRBJ2-3): DVKVTQSSRYLVKRTGEKVFLECVQDMDHENMFWYRQDPGLGLRLIYFSYDVKMKEKGDIPEGYSVSREKKERFSLILESASTNQTSMYLCASSLSQTSGRAQYFGPGTRLTVL.

This rearrangement joins TRBV7-9 to TRBJ1-2, with D tentatively TRBD1 (6 bases). The germline V gene has CDR1 SEHNR and CDR2 FQNEAQ (reference sequence). The CDR3 covers 13 residues. V was cut by 3 bases and J by 3 bases, with 8 bases left in between. In DNA form, the CDR3 reads TGTGCCAGCAGCTTGGCAGGGGACTATGGCTACACCTTC. Translation: CASSLAGDYGYTF.

The chain employs TRBV7-2 and TRBJ1-5; possibly TRBD1 for D (5 bases). Germline lookup yields CDR1 SGHTA and CDR2 FQGNSA. The V end lost 2 bases, the J end lost 7 bases, and 12 bases lay between the germline ends. The length of the CDR3 is 14 residues. CDR3 nucleotides: TGTGCCAGCAGCTTAATAGACAGCGGGCAGCCCCAGCATTTT. Translating gives CASSLIDSGQPQHF.

CDR3 sequence: CASSLVSVYSYGYTF. DNA of the CDR3: TGTGCCAGCAGCTTAGTCTCGGTGTATTCCTATGGCTACACCTTC. The chain recombines TRBV7-2 with TRBJ1-2, with D unresolved. Germline assignment: CDR1 SGHTA and CDR2 FQGNSA. The CDR3 is 15 residues long. V lost 1 base to trimming and J lost 4 bases, with 13 bases between them. The variable domain in full, completed from reference TRBV7-2 and TRBJ1-2, reads GAGVSQSPSNKVTEKGKDVELRCDPISGHTALYWYRQSLGQGLEFLIYFQGNSAPDKSGLPSDRFSAERTGGSVSTLTIQRTQQEDSAVYLCASSLVSVYSYGYTFGSGTRLTVV.

This chain links TRBV28 with TRBJ2-3; D may be TRBD2 (6 bases). The germline CDR1 and CDR2 sequences are MDHEN and SYDVKM. The CDR3 is 12 residues long. Trimming removed 9 bases from V and 1 base from J, with 8 bases in between. CDR3 nucleotides: TGTGCCAGTACGGGAGGCACAGATACGCAGTATTTT. Its protein is CASTGGTDTQYF.

The CDR3 loop reads CASISSGNTIYF. The CDR3 DNA is TGTGCCAGCATTAGTTCTGGAAACACCATATATTTT. This chain connects TRBV6-5 to TRBJ1-3; D ambiguous. The CDR3 is made up of 12 amino acids. Germline CDR1 MNHEY, CDR2 SVGAGI. The V end lost 7 bases, the J end lost 1 base, and 5 bases lay between the germline ends.

This rearrangement joins TRBV6-2 or TRBV6-3 to TRBJ1-1; 10 bases fit TRBD1. The CDR3 totals 14 residues. V trimming: 6 bases; J trimming: 7 bases; junction bases outside the gene matches: 8. The germline gives CDR1 MNHEY, CDR2 SVGEGT. This CDR3 is CASSPRGDRGEAFF. CDR3 in DNA: TGTGCCAGCAGCCCCAGGGGGGACAGGGGTGAAGCTTTCTTT.

This chain links TRBV7-2 with TRBJ2-3; no definite D call. Trimming cost V 4 bases and J 6 bases, with 5 bases left between them. The CDR3 loop spans 11 amino acids. CDR1 and CDR2 (germline): SGHTA, FQGNSA. CDR3 protein: CASSSADTQYF. CDR3 coding DNA: TGTGCCAGCAGCTCCGCGGATACGCAGTATTTT.

The CDR3 region is CASSYSPQDRSSPLHF. The CDR3 nucleotides read TGTGCCAGCAGTTACTCCCCGCAGGACAGGAGTTCACCCCTCCACTTT. The V gene is TRBV6-5, the J gene TRBJ1-6; 7 bases agree with TRBD1. CDR1 and CDR2 from the germline V gene are MNHEY and SVGAGI. This CDR3 is built from 16 residues. V dropped 0 bases and J dropped 9; count of bases not matched to a gene: 8.

This clone is a singleton in its sample. The chain uses TRBV19 and TRBJ1-5, with unresolved D. This CDR3 is built from 15 residues. In germline, CDR1 is LNHDA, CDR2 SQIVND (reference sequence). V lost 4 bases to trimming and J lost 0 bases, with 10 bases between them. The DNA of the CDR3 is TGTGCCAGTAGTAGACCGGGAGGTAGCAATCAGCCCCAGCATTTT. Encoded protein: CASSRPGGSNQPQHF.

The chain uses TRBV28 and TRBJ1-5; TRBD1 matches at 7 bases. After removal of 2 bases from V and 4 bases from J, the junction contained 5 bases not matched to a gene. CDR3 length: 15 amino acids. From germline, CDR1 is MDHEN and CDR2 SYDVKM. CDR3 nucleotides: TGTGCCAGCAGTTTAGAGGCGACAGGGAATCAGCCCCAGCATTTT. This translates into CASSLEATGNQPQHF.

J is TRBJ2-7 and V is TRBV11-1; D gene ambiguous. The CDR3 is 13 residues long. CDR1 and CDR2 from the germline V gene are SGHAT and FQDESV (reference sequence). Trimming cost V 5 bases and J 5 bases, with 13 bases left between them. CDR3 amino acids: CASSTSGRDEQYF. The CDR3 nucleotides read TGTGCCAGCAGCACCTCGGGTCGGGACGAGCAGTACTTC.

This sequence joins TRBV21-1 and TRBJ1-1; whether TRBD1, the table's D call, matches the DNA was not checked. TRBV21-1 is termed a pseudogene. There are 14 residues in the CDR3. CDR3 sequence (DNA): TGTGCCAGCAGGGGGGACAAAAAGGTTACTGAAGCTTTCTTT. This translates into CASRGDKKVTEAFF.

The rearrangement uses TRBV24-1 and TRBJ1-2; D is possibly TRBD1 (6 bases). The CDR3 runs 14 residues. Germline V lookup: CDR1 KGHDR, CDR2 SFDVKD. Trimming took off 2 bases at V and 4 bases at J, with 10 bases between the two ends. The CDR3 spells CATSDYGQRYGYTF. The CDR3 region has the DNA TGTGCCACCAGTGATTATGGACAGCGCTATGGCTACACCTTC.

The chain combines TRBV11-3 with TRBJ2-3; the D gene is possibly TRBD1 (5 bases). Trimming shortened V by 5 bases and J by 2 bases, and 11 bases separated the two germline ends. The CDR3 runs 14 residues. Germline-derived CDR1 and CDR2 are SGHNT and YENEEA. In DNA, the CDR3 is TGTGCCAGCAGCGCGACAGCATACACAGATACGCAGTATTTT. This translates into CASSATAYTDTQYF. Full variable domain (outside the CDR3, taken from reference TRBV11-3 and TRBJ2-3): EAGVVQSPRYKIIEKKQPVAFWCNPISGHNTLYWYLQNLGQGPELLIRYENEEAVDDSQLPKDRFSAERLKGVDSTLKIQPAELGDSAVYLCASSATAYTDTQYFGPGTRLTVL.

The V and J genes are TRBV6-5 and TRBJ2-7; possible D gene TRBD1, 6 bases. V was cut by 5 bases and J by 8 bases, with 22 bases left in between. CDR1 is MNHEY and CDR2 is SVGAGI in the germline V gene. The CDR3 spans 15 residues. The CDR3 nucleotides read TGTGCCAGCAGTCCCCATGACAGGCCCGGGGTGAAGCAGTACTTC. Protein product: CASSPHDRPGVKQYF.

V is TRBV6-4 and J is TRBJ1-3, with a weak D call TRBD1 (5 bases). Looked up from germline, CDR1 is MRHNA and CDR2 is SNTAGT. The ends were cut back, 3 bases at V and 0 bases at J, with 9 bases in the middle. The CDR3 runs 15 residues. In DNA form, the CDR3 reads TGTGCCAGCAGTGAACTCGGGGGCTCTGGAAACACCATATATTTT. Its protein product is CASSELGGSGNTIYF.

J is TRBJ1-2 and V is TRBV18, with 8 positions matching TRBD1. V lost 4 bases and J lost 0; bases outside the gene matches: 16. Germline CDR1 reads KGHSH; CDR2 reads LQKENI. The CDR3 runs to 19 residues. This CDR3 reads CASSLASGPRTGPNYGYTF. The CDR3, as DNA: TGTGCCAGCTCACTCGCTTCGGGGCCAAGGACAGGGCCTAACTATGGCTACACCTTC.